These 10 T cell receptor beta chains were sequenced from one sample in a study of CD8 T cells in ankylosing spondylitis. TCRdb reanalysed the 5' RACE reads using MiXCR and keeps one entry per CDR3 protein. The sample carries 250,000 to 400,000 distinct CDR3 sequences, around a tenth recorded once. The sequenced material came from blood, either unsorted or a sorted T cell fraction (not recorded which). These TCRs come from a female donor with ankylosing spondylitis or in good health (not recorded which).

This clonotype was counted between two and nine times. The chain has TRBV5-6 and TRBJ2-3; D not certain. Trimming shortened V by 2 bases and J by 10 bases, and 17 bases separated the two germline ends. Germline V lookup: CDR1 SGHDT, CDR2 YYEEEE. The CDR3 length is 14 residues. In nucleotides, the CDR3 is TGTGCCAGCAGCTTCCGCGACCGGCCCCAGTCGCAGTATTTT. Amino acid sequence: CASSFRDRPQSQYF. Drawing the rest from reference TRBV5-6 and TRBJ2-3, the complete variable domain is DAGVTQSPTHLIKTRGQQVTLRCSPKSGHDTVSWYQQALGQGPQFIFQYYEEEERQRGNFPDRFSGHQFPNYSSELNVNALLLGDSALYLCASSFRDRPQSQYFGPGTRLTVL.

This clonotype was seen ten or more times. The chain employs TRBV3-1 and TRBJ1-2; TRBD1 is a possible D gene (5 bases). The germline V gene has CDR1 LGHDT and CDR2 YNNKEL (reference sequence). The CDR3 has 15 amino acids. The V end lost 1 base, the J end lost 2 bases, and 11 bases lay between the germline ends. The CDR3 here is CASSQGGTGNYGYTF. CDR3 in DNA: TGTGCCAGCAGCCAAGGAGGGACGGGGAACTATGGCTACACCTTC.

This clonotype was observed at least ten times. The chain employs TRBV24-1 and TRBJ2-3; the D gene is possibly TRBD1 (6 bases). V lost 5 bases to trimming and J lost 0 bases, with 8 bases between them. The CDR3 has 14 residues. Germline assignment: CDR1 KGHDR and CDR2 SFDVKD. The CDR3 DNA sequence: TGTGCCACCAGTGGAACAGGGAGCACAGATACGCAGTATTTT. The encoded protein is CATSGTGSTDTQYF.

This clonotype was seen ten or more times. V is TRBV6-2 or TRBV6-3 and J is TRBJ2-1; D tentatively reads TRBD1 or TRBD2 (5 bases each). Germline V gene data show CDR1 as MNHEY and CDR2 as SVGEGT. The CDR3 totals 15 residues. Trimming stripped 5 bases from V and 8 bases from J, with 19 bases between. The CDR3 nucleotides read TGTGCCAGCAGTCGGTGGGACCTCGGGCAGGATGAGCAGTTCTTC. This codes for CASSRWDLGQDEQFF.

The chain employs TRBV3-1 and TRBJ1-1; D ambiguous. CDR1 and CDR2 (germline): LGHDT, YNNKEL (reference sequence). This CDR3 is 15 amino acids long. V was shortened by 4 bases and J by 1 base, with 13 bases between the two germline ends. CDR3 DNA sequence: TGTGCCAGCAGCCTTAGTCCTATCGGGAACACTGAAGCTTTCTTT. Protein product: CASSLSPIGNTEAFF.

This clonotype has at least ten counts. DNA for the CDR3: TGCGCCAGCAGCTCCCGGGGACAGAATTACAATGAGCAGTTCTTC. It yields the protein CASSSRGQNYNEQFF. The V call is TRBV5-1, the J call TRBJ2-1, with 7 bases aligning to TRBD1. Germline trimming cut 3 bases from V and 4 bases from J; bases unmatched to any gene: 7. Germline CDR1 reads SGHRS; CDR2 reads YFSETQ. There are 15 residues in the CDR3.

This clonotype was seen at least ten times. This rearrangement joins TRBV10-3 to TRBJ2-7; 9 bases map to TRBD1. Germline lookup yields CDR1 ENHRY and CDR2 SYGVKD. The CDR3 runs to 14 residues. The J segment lost 2 bases and the V segment lost 7 bases, leaving 6 bases of the junction unmatched. CDR3 nucleotides: TGTGCCATCACCAGACAGGGGGACCCCTACGAGCAGTACTTC. Protein product: CAITRQGDPYEQYF.

This clonotype was found many times. The J gene is TRBJ2-2, the V gene TRBV5-1; maybe TRBD2 (5 bases). The V end lost 5 bases, the J end lost 4 bases, and 15 bases lay between the germline ends. The CDR3 sequence is 15 residues long. The germline CDR1 and CDR2 sequences are SGHRS and YFSETQ. The CDR3 DNA reads TGCGCCAGCAGTAGGACTGATCGTTCCACCGGGGAGCTGTTTTTT. This gives the protein CASSRTDRSTGELFF.

This clonotype was picked up many times. CDR3: CASSAGQGYEQYF. The CDR3 nucleotides read TGCGCCAGCAGCGCCGGACAGGGCTACGAGCAGTACTTC. This sequence joins TRBV5-1 and TRBJ2-7; 8 bases map to TRBD1. The germline V gene encodes CDR1 SGHRS and CDR2 YFSETQ. This CDR3 region has 13 residues. Unmatched junction bases numbered 3, after V lost 4 bases and J lost 3 bases.

This clonotype was counted between two and nine times. This chain links TRBV29-1 with TRBJ2-7; D remains unclear. The CDR3 has 11 residues. The V gene lost 7 bases and the J gene lost 1 base, with 8 bases spanning the gap. CDR1 and CDR2 (germline): SQVTM, ANQGSEA. CDR3 sequence (DNA): TGCAGCGGCAGGTGGTCCTACGAGCAGTACTTC. This translates into CSGRWSYEQYF.